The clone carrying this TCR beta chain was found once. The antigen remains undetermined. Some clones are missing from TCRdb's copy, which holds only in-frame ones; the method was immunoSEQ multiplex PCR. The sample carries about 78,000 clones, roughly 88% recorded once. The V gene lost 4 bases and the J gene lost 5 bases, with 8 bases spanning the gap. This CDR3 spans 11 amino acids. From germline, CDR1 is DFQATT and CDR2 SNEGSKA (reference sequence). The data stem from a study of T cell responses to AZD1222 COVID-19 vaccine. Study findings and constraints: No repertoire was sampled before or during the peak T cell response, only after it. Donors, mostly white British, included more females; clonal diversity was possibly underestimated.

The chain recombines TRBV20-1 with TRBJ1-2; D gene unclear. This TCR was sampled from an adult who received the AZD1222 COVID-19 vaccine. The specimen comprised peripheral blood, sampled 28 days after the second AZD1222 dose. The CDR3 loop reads CSATGNYGYTF. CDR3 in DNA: TGCAGTGCTACGGGGAATTATGGCTACACCTTC.